Described below is a single T cell receptor (beta chain) sequence and its context. There is no known antigen for this receptor. Base qualities are not at hand, and no much larger clone is one base apart. The time point label, read with the paper, signifies: sample from adult after SARS-CoV-2 infection, after symptom onset. Two convalescent COVID-19 patients, sampled after symptom onset from adults with prior SARS-CoV-2 infection, were also TCR-sequenced for comparison. The data derive from a study of T cell responses to AZD1222 COVID-19 vaccine (dated by TCRdb to the early 2020s). About the study as a whole: TCR sequencing covered about 230 trial participants: nearly 210 given two doses of AZD1222 and 26 given two doses of MenACWY control vaccine. Trial participants were enrolled by age into 18-55, 56-69 and 70-plus year subgroups, with roughly 160, 29 and 62 TCR-sequenced participants respectively. The paper as a whole reports these results and caveats: Spike-specific TCR breadth and depth rose significantly after two AZD1222 doses compared with day 0 and with MenACWY recipients. In the small 56-69-year group, the increase in depth fell short of significance, most likely because of low power. Because no samples from the day 14 peak response were available, repertoires could be characterized only after the peak T cell response. Reportedly, close to half of the unique spike-specific TCRs recognized epitopes lying outside the regions that are mutated in the B.1.351 and B.1.1.7 variants. Conclusions about previously exposed vaccinees were limited because only 6 or 7 AZD1222 recipients were SARS-CoV-2 seropositive at baseline. Participants were mostly white British, with more females than males. The authors suggested clonal diversity may have been underestimated. CD4 TCRs associated with the vaccine covered the entire spike protein, and the dominant responses were in regions 160-218 and 743-854.

The CDR3 regions of human TCRbeta chains were analyzed by immunosequencing. Per the original workflow: TCRs in the repertoires were matched against a reference library of SARS-CoV-2-specific TCRs that had been generated with the MIRA antigen-specificity platform. Breadth was defined as the fraction of unique TCRs that were SARS-CoV-2-associated. Depth was defined as the fraction of total T cells that were SARS-CoV-2-associated. Using the MIRA data, every spike-specific TCR was mapped to the spike region that the TCR reacted to and assigned to either a CD4 or a CD8 class. Log10-transformed breadth and depth values were compared by one-way ANOVA with Sidak's multiple comparisons tests. Sourced from immuneACCESS, this table was stored by TCRdb with only in-frame sequences that have V and J called. A share of the clones is absent; for the studies checked, an unresolved V gene accounts for under half, and the remainder has no known explanation. V and J calls and clone size are copied from that table; D and trimming were computed from the DNA. This sample has roughly 150,000 clones in its table, and 88% of those were observed once. The ten largest clones add up to 6.9% of the sample.

Measured from the cysteine to the phenylalanine, the CDR3 is 15 residues long. The DNA shown is the 45-base CDR3, in frame from base 1. CDR1 and CDR2 are read off the germline V gene as SGHTA and FQGTGA. The V end gives up 5 bases and the J end 6 bases, leaving 7 bases in the junction not matched to a gene. This TCR derives from an adult who had recovered from COVID-19. This specimen consisted of peripheral blood, obtained after recovery from COVID-19. The chain is assembled from TRBV7-3 and TRBJ2-1, and 10 junctional nucleotides match TRBD2. CDR3 sequence: CASSRLAGVLNEQFF. DNA sequence: TGTGCCAGCAGCCGCCTAGCGGGAGTCCTCAATGAGCAGTTCTTC.